The rows below give T cell receptor beta chains drawn from one sample of a study of technical replicates of blood from several donors. Sequenced by immunoSEQ multiplex PCR; TCRdb stores in-frame clones only, minus some. The data contain 70,000 to 80,000 clones, 91% of them singletons. The sequencing sample was made of T cells isolated from PBMCs. The receptors derive from a human donor in good health. Some clones in this sample may be carry-over from other donors' samples. The CDR3 runs from the conserved cysteine through the conserved F or W. D genes are given only for firm matches. The size entry is marked missing in some rows and otherwise reads once, few, many or a size class.

. | TRBD2 | TRBJ2-7 | TRBV7-9 | TGTGCCAGCAGCCCCCCCGAAGCGGGAGGGTCCTACGAGCAGTACTTC | CASSPPEAGGSYEQYF
. | TRBD2 | TRBJ2-3 | TRBV4-1 | TGCGCCAGCAGCCAATTTGTCCTAGCGGGAGGACTTGTCGGCACAGATACGCAGTATTTT | CASSQFVLAGGLVGTDTQYF
. | . | TRBJ1-5 | TRBV6-5 | TGTGCCAGCAGTTACTCACTTAACGGCAATCAGCCCCAGCATTTT | CASSYSLNGNQPQHF
. | . | TRBJ1-2 | TRBV7-9 | TGTGCCAGCAGCTTAGTTAACAGGGACTATGGCTACACCTTC | CASSLVNRDYGYTF
. | . | TRBJ1-3 | TRBV21-1 | TGTGCCAGCAGCCCCCGGACTGCTACTGGAAACACCATATATTTT | CASSPRTATGNTIYF
. | TRBD1 | TRBJ2-5 | TRBV5-6 | TGTGCCAGCAGCGGCAGGGGGCAGCAAGAGACCCAGTACTTC | CASSGRGQQETQYF
. | . | TRBJ1-5 | TRBV7-6 | TGTGCCAGCAGCCCTATCCCCCCTCACTCGAATAGCAATCAGCCCCAGCATTTT | CASSPIPPHSNSNQPQHF
. | TRBD1 | TRBJ1-1 | TRBV18 | TGTGCCAGCTCATCATCGGGACAGGGGTTGACTGAAGCTTTCTTT | CASSSSGQGLTEAFF
. | . | TRBJ1-2 | TRBV25-1 | TGTGCCAGCAGTGAAACAGTGAATGGCTACACCTTC | CASSETVNGYTF
. | . | TRBJ2-7 | TRBV6-1 | TGTGCCAGCGCGGGGGCAGGGGCATTATACGAGCAGTACTTC | CASAGAGALYEQYF
. | . | TRBJ1-1 | TRBV5-6 | TGTGCCAGCAGCTTCGTACCGGGACAAAGGAACACTGAAGCTTTCTTT | CASSFVPGQRNTEAFF
. | TRBD1 | TRBJ1-3 | TRBV28 | TGTGCCAGCAGTGCTCAGGGGGCGTTCTCTGGAAACACCATATATTTT | CASSAQGAFSGNTIYF
. | . | TRBJ1-1 | TRBV9 | TGTGCCAGCAGCGTAGGGCTCCCAAGTTGGAACACTGAAGCTTTCTTT | CASSVGLPSWNTEAFF
. | . | TRBJ2-5 | TRBV15 | TGTGCCACCAGCCGGGTCACGGTCACTGGGGAGACCCAGTACTTC | CATSRVTVTGETQYF
. | . | TRBJ2-3 | TRBV29-1 | TGCAGCGTTCCTTGGGAGAGCACAGATACGCAGTATTTT | CSVPWESTDTQYF
. | TRBD2 | TRBJ2-3 | TRBV7-8 | TGTGCCAGCAGCTTATCGGGGGGGAGCACAGATACGCAGTATTTT | CASSLSGGSTDTQYF
few | TRBD2 | TRBJ2-1 | TRBV5-1 | TGCGCCAGCAGCGTTGCTTTAGCGGGAGGGCCCTACAATGAGCAGTTCTTC | CASSVALAGGPYNEQFF
. | . | TRBJ1-1 | TRBV4-2 | TGTGCCAGCAGCCAAGAATTAGGCCCCAGGGGCACTGAAGCTTTCTTT | CASSQELGPRGTEAFF
. | . | TRBJ1-5 | TRBV5-5 | TGTGCCAGCAGCCCAGAGGCCGGGGGACATCAGCCCCAGCATTTT | CASSPEAGGHQPQHF
few | . | TRBJ1-3 | TRBV30 | TGTGCTGGACTACAGGCGAGCAGTGGAAACACCATATATTTT | CAGLQASSGNTIYF
. | . | TRBJ1-2 | TRBV19 | TGTGCCAGTACCCTAGCGGGAGTAGGCGGCTACACCTTC | CASTLAGVGGYTF
. | . | TRBJ1-2 | TRBV19 | TGTGCCAGCCAAAGGGAGAGCCACTATGGCTACACCTTC | CASQRESHYGYTF
. | TRBD1 | TRBJ2-7 | TRBV11-2 | TGTGCCAGCAGCTTATTCGGGGACAGGGCTTCCTACGAGCAGTACTTC | CASSLFGDRASYEQYF
. | . | TRBJ1-1 | TRBV29-1 | TGCAGCGTTGACTACTTGAACACTGAAGCTTTCTTT | CSVDYLNTEAFF
. | . | TRBJ2-1 | TRBV7-6 | TGTGCCAGCAGCTTAGTGGTCCCGCAGGCTTACAATGAGCAGTTCTTC | CASSLVVPQAYNEQFF
. | . | TRBJ2-3 | TRBV10-1 | TGCGCCAGCAGTGAGGGCGGATCAGATACGCAGTATTTT | CASSEGGSDTQYF
. | . | TRBJ2-1 | TRBV28 | TGTGCCAGCAGTTTATGGGACTATCCCCGCTCCTACAATGAGCAGTTCTTC | CASSLWDYPRSYNEQFF
. | TRBD1 | TRBJ2-5 | TRBV19 | TGTGCCAGTAGGGGTGCAGGGGGCCGGGAGACCCAGTACTTC | CASRGAGGRETQYF
. | . | TRBJ1-2 | TRBV28 | TGTGCCAGCAACCCCCGCGGGGAGCTTAACTATGGCTACACCTTC | CASNPRGELNYGYTF
. | . | TRBJ1-2 | TRBV5-4 | TGTGCCAGCAGCTCCCTGGGGCTGGTGGACTATGGCTACACCTTC | CASSSLGLVDYGYTF
. | . | TRBJ2-7 | TRBV19 | TGTGCCAGTAGTAACGCCGGAGATGGGTACGAGCAGTACTTC | CASSNAGDGYEQYF
. | . | TRBJ2-6 | TRBV15 | TGTGCCACCAGCAGAGATCTGGAGAGCTCTGGGGCCAACGTCCTGACTTTC | CATSRDLESSGANVLTF
. | TRBD2 | TRBJ2-1 | TRBV13 | TGTGCCAGCAGCTTAGCGGGAGGGGATGAGCAGTTCTTC | CASSLAGGDEQFF
. | . | TRBJ1-1 | TRBV28 | TGTGCCAGCAGTTCCCCCAGGCAGCTGAACACTGAAGCTTTCTTT | CASSSPRQLNTEAFF
. | TRBD1 | TRBJ1-2 | TRBV28 | TGTGCCAGCAGTTCCTCCGCCCCGGACAGGGGGCTGGGCTACACCTTC | CASSSSAPDRGLGYTF
. | TRBD2 | TRBJ2-1 | TRBV19 | TGTGCCAGTAGTAGATTAGCGGGAGGGTCCTACAATGAGCAGTTCTTC | CASSRLAGGSYNEQFF
. | TRBD1 | TRBJ1-5 | TRBV6-1 | TGTGCCAGCAGTGAAGTTTACGGGACAGGGGCTCCCTATAGCAATCAGCCCCAGCATTTT | CASSEVYGTGAPYSNQPQHF
once | . | TRBJ2-1 | TRBV5-8 | TGTGCCAGCAGCTTAGTCCAGGGCGCTTACAATGAGCAGTTCTTC | CASSLVQGAYNEQFF
. | TRBD1 | TRBJ2-1 | TRBV29-1 | TGCAGCGCCGGGGACAGGGGCTATGAGCAGTTCTTC | CSAGDRGYEQFF
once | TRBD1 | TRBJ1-5 | TRBV6-5 | TGTGCCAGCAGTTACTCGAGGGGGCAAGGTCAGCCCCAGCATTTT | CASSYSRGQGQPQHF
. | . | TRBJ2-2 | TRBV5-1 | TGCGCCAGCAGCCGGAACACCGGGGAGCTGTTTTTT | CASSRNTGELFF
once | TRBD2 | TRBJ2-7 | TRBV5-1 | TGCGCCAGCAGCAGGGGACTAGCGCCTACCTACGAGCAGTACTTC | CASSRGLAPTYEQYF
. | . | TRBJ2-7 | TRBV7-9 | TGTGCCAGCAGCTTAACAGGGGGGGGATCCTACGAGCAGTACTTC | CASSLTGGGSYEQYF
once | . | TRBJ1-5 | TRBV6-1 | TGTGCCAGCAGTGAATTTTTACAAATCAGTAGCAATCAGCCCCAGCATTTT | CASSEFLQISSNQPQHF
. | . | TRBJ2-3 | TRBV10-1 | TGCGCCAGCAGTGAACAGGTGGCCACAGATACGCAGTATTTT | CASSEQVATDTQYF
. | TRBD1 | TRBJ2-7 | TRBV5-6 | TGTGCCAGTATGGACAGGGCCTACGAGCAGTACTTC | CASMDRAYEQYF
. | . | TRBJ1-1 | TRBV5-8 | TGTGCCAGCAGCTCCCGGGGAGCTTTCTTT | CASSSRGAFF
. | . | TRBJ2-7 | TRBV6-1 | TGTGCCAGCAGTGAAGGGCTAGTCCCCACGCTCAAGCAGTACTTC | CASSEGLVPTLKQYF
. | . | TRBJ2-2 | TRBV28 | TGTGCCAGCAGTTATCCGACAGCCTCACTGAACACCGGGGAGCTGTTTTTT | CASSYPTASLNTGELFF
. | TRBD2 | TRBJ2-1 | TRBV2 | TGTGCCAGCAGCACCGGGACTAGCGGGTCCCCTTCCTACAATGAGCAGTTCTTC | CASSTGTSGSPSYNEQFF